Described below is a single TCR beta chain sequence and its context. Its antigen is not identified. This sample was included in a study of T cells in Graves' hyperthyroidism and ophthalmopathy. Per germline, CDR1 SGHAT and CDR2 FQNNGV. The CDR3 contains 18 residues. V lost 11 bases, J lost 4 bases, and 20 bases stayed unmatched. Lactation, pregnancy, other autoimmune disease or uncontrolled infection excluded patients. Findings of the study overall: It was a median roughly six months before onset that the model predicted ophthalmopathy. Researchers report that a 13 V-J model separated ophthalmopathy from stable hyperthyroidism. Most expanded thyroid clonotypes above 0.001 also appeared in blood.

Authors of the study amplified TCR beta CDR3 regions from RNA transcripts. With the HTBI primer set, the TCR CDR3 went through a first round of RT-PCR. TCRdb reanalysed the multiplex PCR reads using MiXCR and keeps one entry per CDR3 protein. The repertoire holds 660,000 or so distinct CDR3 sequences, with just under 45% as singletons. The sequence was collected from an adult man with Graves' disease, either hyperthyroidism or ophthalmopathy (not recorded which). The chain is built from TRBV11-2 and TRBJ2-2; TRBD2 agrees at 9 bases. The specimen sequenced was peripheral blood or thyroid tissue (not recorded which). Written as DNA, the CDR3 is TGTGCCGGACGTAGCCCGCCGCCGTGGCGGGAGGGCACCGGGGAGCTGTTTTTT. The encoded protein is CAGRSPPPWREGTGELFF.